This T cell receptor beta chain was identified during a study of tumor and adjacent non-tumor tissue in lung cancer. At the level of the study: The cohort had 12 to 13 adenocarcinoma, 2 squamous cell and 1 small cell patients. Around 4.5 million productive TCRbeta reads were obtained per sample on average.

Three rounds of nested PCR, following a modified ARM-PCR protocol, produced the TCRbeta library. From the multiplex PCR reads, TCRdb called clonotypes with MiXCR, one entry per CDR3 protein. The repertoire consists of 70,000 to 90,000 distinct CDR3 sequences, with around 85% occurring once and the leading ten covering about 14%. Study-wide findings and caveats: Significantly higher TCR diversity was found in tumor than normal lung.

This sample's RNA came from whole unsorted tissue. Between August and November 2014, newly diagnosed, chemotherapy-naive lung cancer patients underwent thoracic surgery in China. Concerning this clonotype: Its antigen is not known.

Germline V gene lookup returns CDR1 MDHEN and CDR2 SYDVKM. The CDR3 has 15 residues. V shed 7 bases, J shed 3 bases, and the junction held 10 bases outside the gene matches. Sequencing was carried out using lung tumor tissue. The V gene is TRBV28, the J gene TRBJ2-7, with 9 bases lining up with TRBD1. This TCR was recovered from a woman aged 50 to 60 with non-small cell lung cancer. The CDR3 nucleotides read TGTGCCAGCAACGGTGGGGGACAGGGCAACTACGAGCAGTACTTC. Residues: CASNGGGQGNYEQYF.